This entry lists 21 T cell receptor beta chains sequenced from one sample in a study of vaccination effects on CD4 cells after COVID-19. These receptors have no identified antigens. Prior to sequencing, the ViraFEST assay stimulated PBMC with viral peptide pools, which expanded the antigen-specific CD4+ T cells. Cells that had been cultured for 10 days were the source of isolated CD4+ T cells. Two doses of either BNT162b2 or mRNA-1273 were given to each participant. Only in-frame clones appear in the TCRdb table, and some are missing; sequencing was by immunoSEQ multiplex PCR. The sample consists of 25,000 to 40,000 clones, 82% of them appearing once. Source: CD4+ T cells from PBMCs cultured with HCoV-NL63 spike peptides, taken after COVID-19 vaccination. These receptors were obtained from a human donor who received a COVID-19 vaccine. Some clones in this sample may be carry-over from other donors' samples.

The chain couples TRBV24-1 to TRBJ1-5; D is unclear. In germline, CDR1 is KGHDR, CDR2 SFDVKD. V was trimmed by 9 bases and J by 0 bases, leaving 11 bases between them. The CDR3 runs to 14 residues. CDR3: CATSPVSSNQPQHF. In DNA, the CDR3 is TGTGCCACCTCCCCAGTTTCTAGCAATCAGCCCCAGCATTTT.

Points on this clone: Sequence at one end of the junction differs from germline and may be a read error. As DNA, the CDR3 is TGCGCCAGCAGCTACGAAGTGGGGAATCCGCCCCAGCATTTT. Translating gives CASSYEVGNPPQHF. The chain combines TRBV5-1 with TRBJ1-5, with D uncertain. The CDR3 runs to 14 residues. CDR1 SGHRS and CDR2 YFSETQ come from the germline V gene.

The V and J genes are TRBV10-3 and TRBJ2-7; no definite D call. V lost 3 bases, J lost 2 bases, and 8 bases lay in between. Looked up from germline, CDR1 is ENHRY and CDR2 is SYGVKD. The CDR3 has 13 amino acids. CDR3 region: CAISDGITYEQYV. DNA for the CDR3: TGTGCCATCAGTGATGGGATCACCTACGAGCAGTACGTC.

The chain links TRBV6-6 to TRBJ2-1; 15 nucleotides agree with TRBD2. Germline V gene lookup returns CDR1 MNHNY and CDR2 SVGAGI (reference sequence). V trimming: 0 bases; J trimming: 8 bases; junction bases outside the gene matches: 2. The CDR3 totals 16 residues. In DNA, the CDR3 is TGTGCCAGCAGTTACTCCGGACTAGCGGGGGGGTATGAGCAGTTCTTC. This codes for CASSYSGLAGGYEQFF.

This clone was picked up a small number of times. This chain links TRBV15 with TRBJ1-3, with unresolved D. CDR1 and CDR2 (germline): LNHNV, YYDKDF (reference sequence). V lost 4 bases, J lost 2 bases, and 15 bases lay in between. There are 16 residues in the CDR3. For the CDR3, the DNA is TGTGCCACCAGCATGGAACAGTTGGGGACTGGAAACACCATATATTTT. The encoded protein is CATSMEQLGTGNTIYF. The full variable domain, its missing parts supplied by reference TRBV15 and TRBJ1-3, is DAMVIQNPRYQVTQFGKPVTLSCSQTLNHNVMYWYQQKSSQAPKLLFHYYDKDFNNEADTPDNFQSRRPNTSFCFLDIRSPGLGDTAMYLCATSMEQLGTGNTIYFGEGSWLTVV.

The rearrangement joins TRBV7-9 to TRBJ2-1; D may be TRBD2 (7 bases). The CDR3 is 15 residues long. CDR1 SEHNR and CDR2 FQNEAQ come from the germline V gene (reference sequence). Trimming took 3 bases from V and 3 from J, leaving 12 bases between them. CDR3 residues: CASSFGGAFYNEQFF. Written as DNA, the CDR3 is TGTGCCAGCAGCTTTGGGGGGGCCTTCTACAATGAGCAGTTCTTC.

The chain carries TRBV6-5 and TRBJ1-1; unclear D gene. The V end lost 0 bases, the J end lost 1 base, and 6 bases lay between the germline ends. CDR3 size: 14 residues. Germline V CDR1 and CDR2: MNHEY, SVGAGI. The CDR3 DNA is TGTGCCAGCAGTTACTCTAGGAGGAACACTGAAGCTTTCTTT. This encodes CASSYSRRNTEAFF.

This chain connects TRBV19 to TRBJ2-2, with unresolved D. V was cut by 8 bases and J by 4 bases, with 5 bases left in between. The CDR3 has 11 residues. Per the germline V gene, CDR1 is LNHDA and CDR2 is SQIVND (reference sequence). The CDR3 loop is CASGRTGELFF. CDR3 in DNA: TGTGCCAGTGGACGCACCGGGGAGCTGTTTTTT.

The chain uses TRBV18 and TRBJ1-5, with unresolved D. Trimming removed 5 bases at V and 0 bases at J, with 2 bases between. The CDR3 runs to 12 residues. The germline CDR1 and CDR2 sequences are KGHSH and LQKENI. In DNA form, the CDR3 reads TGTGCCAGCTCAGATAGCAATCAGCCCCAGCATTTT. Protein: CASSDSNQPQHF.

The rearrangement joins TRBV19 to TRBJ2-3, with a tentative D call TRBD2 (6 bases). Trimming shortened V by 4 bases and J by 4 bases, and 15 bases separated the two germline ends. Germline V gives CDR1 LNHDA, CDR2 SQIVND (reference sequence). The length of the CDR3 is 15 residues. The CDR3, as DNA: TGTGCCAGTAGTACCGAGCGGGTGGGGGCAGATACGCAGTATTTT. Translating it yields CASSTERVGADTQYF.

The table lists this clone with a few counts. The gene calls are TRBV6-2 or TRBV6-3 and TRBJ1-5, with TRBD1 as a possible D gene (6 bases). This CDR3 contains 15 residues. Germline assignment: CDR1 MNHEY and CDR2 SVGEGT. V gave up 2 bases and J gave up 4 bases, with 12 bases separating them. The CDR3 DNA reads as TGTGCCAGCAGTTACGTGAGGACAGCTAATCAGCCCCAGCATTTT. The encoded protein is CASSYVRTANQPQHF.

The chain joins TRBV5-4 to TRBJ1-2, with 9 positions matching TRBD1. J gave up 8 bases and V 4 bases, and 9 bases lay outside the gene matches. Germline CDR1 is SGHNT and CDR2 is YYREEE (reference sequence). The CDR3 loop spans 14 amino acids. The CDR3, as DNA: TGTGCCAGCAGCATCACCGGGACAGGGAACGGCTACACCTTC. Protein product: CASSITGTGNGYTF.

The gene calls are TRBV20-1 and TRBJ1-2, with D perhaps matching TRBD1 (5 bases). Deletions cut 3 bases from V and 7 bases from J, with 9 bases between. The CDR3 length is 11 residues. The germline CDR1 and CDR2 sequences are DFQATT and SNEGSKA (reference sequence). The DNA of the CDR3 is TGCAGTGCTAGCACAGGAGGTGGCTACACCTTC. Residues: CSASTGGGYTF.

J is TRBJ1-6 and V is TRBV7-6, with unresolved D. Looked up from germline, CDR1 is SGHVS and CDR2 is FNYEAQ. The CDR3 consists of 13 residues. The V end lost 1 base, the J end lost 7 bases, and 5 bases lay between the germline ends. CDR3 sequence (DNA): TGTGCCAGCAGCTTAGGGGAGAATTCACCCCTCCACTTT. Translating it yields CASSLGENSPLHF.

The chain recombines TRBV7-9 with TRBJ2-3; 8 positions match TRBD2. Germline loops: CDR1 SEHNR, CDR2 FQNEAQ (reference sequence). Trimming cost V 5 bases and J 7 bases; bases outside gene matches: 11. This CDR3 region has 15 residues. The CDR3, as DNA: TGTGCCAGCAGCAAAACCGGGACTAGAGGAAATACGCAGTATTTT. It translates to CASSKTGTRGNTQYF. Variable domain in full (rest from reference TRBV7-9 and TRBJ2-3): DTGVSQNPRHKITKRGQNVTFRCDPISEHNRLYWYRQTLGQGPEFLTYFQNEAQLEKSRLLSDRFSAERPKGSFSTLEIQRTEQGDSAMYLCASSKTGTRGNTQYFGPGTRLTVL.

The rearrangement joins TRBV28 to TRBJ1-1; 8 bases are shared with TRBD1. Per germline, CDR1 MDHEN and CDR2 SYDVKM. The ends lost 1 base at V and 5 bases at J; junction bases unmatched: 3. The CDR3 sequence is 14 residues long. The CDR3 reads CASSLLYRGTEAFF. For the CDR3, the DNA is TGTGCCAGCAGTTTATTGTACAGGGGGACTGAAGCTTTCTTT.

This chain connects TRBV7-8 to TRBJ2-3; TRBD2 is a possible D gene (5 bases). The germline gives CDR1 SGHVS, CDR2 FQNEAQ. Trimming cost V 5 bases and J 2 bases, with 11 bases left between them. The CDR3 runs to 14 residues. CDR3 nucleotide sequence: TGTGCCAGCAGCCGAGGACTTTACACAGATACGCAGTATTTT. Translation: CASSRGLYTDTQYF.

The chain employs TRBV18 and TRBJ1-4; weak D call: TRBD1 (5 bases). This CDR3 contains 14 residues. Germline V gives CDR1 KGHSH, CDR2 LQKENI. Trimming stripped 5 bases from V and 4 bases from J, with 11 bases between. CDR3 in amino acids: CASSIGGVNEKLFF. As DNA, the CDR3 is TGTGCCAGCTCAATTGGGGGAGTTAATGAAAAACTGTTTTTT. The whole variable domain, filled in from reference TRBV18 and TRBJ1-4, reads NAGVMQNPRHLVRRRGQEARLRCSPMKGHSHVYWYRQLPEEGLKFMVYLQKENIIDESGMPKERFSAEFPKEGPSILRIQQVVRGDSAAYFCASSIGGVNEKLFFGSGTQLSVL.

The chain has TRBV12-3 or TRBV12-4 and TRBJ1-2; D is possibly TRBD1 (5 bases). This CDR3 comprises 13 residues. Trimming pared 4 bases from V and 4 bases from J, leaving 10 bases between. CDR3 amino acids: CASSSRDLYGYTF. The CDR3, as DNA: TGTGCCAGCAGTTCGAGGGACCTCTATGGCTACACCTTC.

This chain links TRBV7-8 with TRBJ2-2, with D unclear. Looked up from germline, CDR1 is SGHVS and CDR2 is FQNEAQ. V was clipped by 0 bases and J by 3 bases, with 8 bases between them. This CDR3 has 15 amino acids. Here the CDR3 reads CASSLAGLYTGELFF. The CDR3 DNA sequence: TGTGCCAGCAGCTTAGCGGGCCTATACACCGGGGAGCTGTTTTTT.

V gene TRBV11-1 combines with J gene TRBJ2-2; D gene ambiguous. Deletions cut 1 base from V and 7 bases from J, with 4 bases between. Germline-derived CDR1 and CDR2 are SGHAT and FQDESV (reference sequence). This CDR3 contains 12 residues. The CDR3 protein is CASSLDRGELFF. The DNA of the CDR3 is TGTGCCAGCAGCTTAGACCGCGGGGAGCTGTTTTTT.